This T cell receptor beta chain was sequenced in a study of CD8 T cells in Susac syndrome. Random-hexamer reverse transcription was applied to about 0.5 to 1 ug RNA. With immunoSEQ multiplex PCR, TCR beta CDR3 was amplified across 54 Vbeta and 13 Jbeta. MiXCR, applied by TCRdb to the immunoSEQ multiplex PCR reads, yields one record per CDR3 protein. The sample has about 140,000 distinct CDR3 sequences; more than 85% are singletons. Germline-derived CDR1 and CDR2 are DFQATT and SNEGSKA (reference sequence). The germline V and J ends were trimmed by 5 bases and 5 bases, with 12 bases remaining between them. This CDR3 contains 12 residues.

The clonotype comes from a human donor with Susac syndrome. The chain carries TRBV20-1 and TRBJ1-2, with D unclear. The sample consisted of CD4+ T cells from PBMCs. CDR3 in DNA: TGCAGTGCTCCCCACTCAAATTATGGCTACACCTTC. Its protein is CSAPHSNYGYTF.